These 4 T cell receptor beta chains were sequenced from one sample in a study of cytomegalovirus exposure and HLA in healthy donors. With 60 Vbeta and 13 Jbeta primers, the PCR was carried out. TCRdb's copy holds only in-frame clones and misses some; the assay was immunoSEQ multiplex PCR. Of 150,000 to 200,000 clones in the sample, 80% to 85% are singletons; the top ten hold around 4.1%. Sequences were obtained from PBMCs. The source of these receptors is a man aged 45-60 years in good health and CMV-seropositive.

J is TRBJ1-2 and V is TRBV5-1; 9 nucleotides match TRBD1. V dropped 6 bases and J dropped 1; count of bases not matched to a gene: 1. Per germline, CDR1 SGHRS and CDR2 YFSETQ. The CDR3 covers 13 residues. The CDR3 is CASTTGGNYGYTF. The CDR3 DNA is TGCGCCAGCACGACAGGGGGTAACTATGGCTACACCTTC.

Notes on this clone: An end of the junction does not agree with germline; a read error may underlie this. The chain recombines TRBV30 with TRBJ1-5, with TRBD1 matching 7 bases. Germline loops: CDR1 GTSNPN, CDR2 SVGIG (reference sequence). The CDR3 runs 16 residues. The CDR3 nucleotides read TGTGCCTGGAGTGTACGAGGCGGACAGGCTAATCAACCCCAGCATTTT. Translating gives CAWSVRGGQANQPQHF. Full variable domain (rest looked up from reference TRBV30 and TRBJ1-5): SQTIHQWPATLVQPVGSPLSLECTVEGTSNPNLYWYRQAAGRGLQLLFYSVGIGQISSEVPQNLSASRPQDRQFILSSKKLLLSDSGFYLCAWSVRGGQANQPQHFGDGTRLSIL.

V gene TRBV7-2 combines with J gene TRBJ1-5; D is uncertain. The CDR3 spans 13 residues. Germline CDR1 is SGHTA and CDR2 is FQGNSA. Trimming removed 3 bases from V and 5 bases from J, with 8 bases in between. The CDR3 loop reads CASSFQRDQPQHF. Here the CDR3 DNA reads TGTGCCAGCAGCTTCCAACGGGATCAGCCCCAGCATTTT.

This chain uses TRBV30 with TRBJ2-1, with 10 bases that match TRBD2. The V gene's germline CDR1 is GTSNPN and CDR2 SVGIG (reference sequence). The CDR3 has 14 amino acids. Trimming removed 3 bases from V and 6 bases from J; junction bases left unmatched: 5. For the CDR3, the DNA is TGTGCCTGGAGATTACTAGCGGGACCCAATGAGCAGTTCTTC. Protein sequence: CAWRLLAGPNEQFF.